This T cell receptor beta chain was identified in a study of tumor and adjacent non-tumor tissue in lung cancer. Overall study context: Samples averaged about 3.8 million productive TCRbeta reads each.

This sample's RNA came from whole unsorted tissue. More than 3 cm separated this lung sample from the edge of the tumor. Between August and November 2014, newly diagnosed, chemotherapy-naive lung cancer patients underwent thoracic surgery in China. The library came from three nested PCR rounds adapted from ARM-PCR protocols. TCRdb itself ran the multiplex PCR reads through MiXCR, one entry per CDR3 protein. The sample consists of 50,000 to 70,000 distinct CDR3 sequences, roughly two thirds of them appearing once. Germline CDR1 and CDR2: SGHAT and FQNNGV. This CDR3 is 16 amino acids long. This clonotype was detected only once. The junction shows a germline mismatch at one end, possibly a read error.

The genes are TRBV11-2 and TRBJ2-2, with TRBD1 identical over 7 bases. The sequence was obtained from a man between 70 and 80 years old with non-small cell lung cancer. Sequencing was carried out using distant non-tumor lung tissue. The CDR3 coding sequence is TGTGCCAGGAGCCCACAGGGGACGTTGTTCGCCGGGGAGCTGTCTTTT. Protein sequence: CARSPQGTLFAGELSF. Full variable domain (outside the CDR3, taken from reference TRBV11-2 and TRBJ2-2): EAGVAQSPRYKIIEKRQSVAFWCNPISGHATLYWYQQILGQGPKLLIQFQNNGVVDDSQLPKDRFSAERLKGVDSTLKIQPAKLEDSAVYLCARSPQGTLFAGELSFGEGSRLTVL.